This T cell receptor beta chain was retrieved from a study of blood T cells in healthy people across ages (dated by TCRdb to between 2015 and 2016). Broadly, across the study: In model experiments, template switching captured roughly one uniquely barcoded TCR beta cDNA molecule for every two T cells. Using deep sequencing normalized with unique cDNA molecular identifiers, the study measured how TCR beta repertoire diversity changes with age. Donors of different ages were randomly distributed across sequencing lanes to avoid experimental bias. The donors were divided into four age groups: young (average around 16 years), middle-aged (around 37), aged (approximately 59) and long-lived (82). For two donors (one aged 18 to 29 and one aged 80 or older), the study analyzed two additional independent replicas of 1 million unique cDNA reads from the same blood draw.

Systemically healthy Caucasian individuals from Russia, approximately 39 in total and aged about 6 to 95 years, were included as donors. Approximately 10 milliliters of peripheral blood were collected from each donor into EDTA-treated Vacutainer tubes. Ficoll-Paque density-gradient centrifugation was used to isolate PBMCs, with at least 6 million per sample. Total RNA was extracted from PBMCs with Trizol reagent, with at least 6 micrograms obtained per sample. The percentages of naive CD45RAhigh/CD27high T cells were determined by flow cytometry on a PBMC aliquot from every donor. This clonotype has ten or more counts. Its antigen is not yet known. Base qualities are not provided; no much larger clone lies one nucleotide away. General conclusions and limits of the study: There was a strong correlation between observed TCR beta diversity and the percentage of naive T cells measured by flow cytometry. Estimates of total diversity from one million sequenced T cells were regarded as lower bounds and underestimates. The CMV infection status of donors was not known, potentially confounding age-related changes in expanded clonotypes. Compared with the aged group, more naive CD4+ T cells, fewer expanded clones and increased TCR diversity were shown by the long-lived group, suggesting age selection. Because profiling used bulk unsorted PBMCs, naive and antigen-experienced compartments could not be compared conclusively. As age increased, observed TCR beta diversity per million T cells dropped in a roughly linear way, and a significant reduction was already evident by age roughly 40.

The CDR3 has 13 amino acids, counting the end cysteine and phenylalanine. Of all the DNA, just the CDR3 is kept, 39 bases in frame from base 1. CDR1 DFQATT and CDR2 SNEGSKA are derived from the germline V gene (reference sequence). Relative to germline, V is missing 2 bases and J is missing 3 bases, with 2 bases of the junction outside any gene match. Library prep was done by 5' RACE. Sequenced on an Illumina HiSeq 2500. The second PCR ran for roughly 7 to 12 cycles and used a J-beta primer mix along with a sample-barcoded 5' primer. A unique molecular identifier was introduced onto each TCR beta cDNA molecule by a template-switch 5' adaptor carrying 12 random nucleotides. At least 3 million CDR3-containing paired-end reads were obtained from each sample. First-strand cDNA was synthesized from all RNA with the Mint cDNA synthesis kit, primed by a TRBC-specific oligonucleotide. After uracil-DNA glycosylase treatment, a first 18-cycle PCR used universal primers M1SS and BC2_uni_R on all cDNA. The paper's processing steps were these. Each sample was normalized by randomly selecting 1 million high-quality reads, each carrying a distinct molecular identifier. Instead of being binned into consensus sequences, reads that shared molecular identifiers were thrown out. MiTCR, set to a Q25 quality threshold and the strictest error-elimination algorithm, was used for CDR3 identification, clonotype clustering and error correction. A nonparametric unseen species model using Euler transformation provided a lower-bound estimate of total TCR beta diversity. The raw public data were reprocessed by TCRdb itself: fastp quality trimming at Q25, MiXCR clonotype calling, in-frame beta chains only. Records with the same CDR3 protein are collapsed into one entry carrying the most frequent genes and DNA. The V and J calls were determined by TCRdb, not by the authors. This sample is represented by approximately 680,000 distinct CDR3 sequences; roughly 30% of them were singletons. The ten largest clonotypes hold 15% of the sample.

The specimen was blood. The sequence joins TRBV20-1 to TRBJ2-3, with 7 central nucleotides matching TRBD1. The sequence was collected from a woman of 80 years or more in good health. Donor details come from another sample of the same person, matched by shared clones. The CDR3 here reads CSARLTGTDTQYF. In nucleotide form, the sequence is TGCAGTGCTAGATTGACAGGGACAGATACGCAGTATTTT.